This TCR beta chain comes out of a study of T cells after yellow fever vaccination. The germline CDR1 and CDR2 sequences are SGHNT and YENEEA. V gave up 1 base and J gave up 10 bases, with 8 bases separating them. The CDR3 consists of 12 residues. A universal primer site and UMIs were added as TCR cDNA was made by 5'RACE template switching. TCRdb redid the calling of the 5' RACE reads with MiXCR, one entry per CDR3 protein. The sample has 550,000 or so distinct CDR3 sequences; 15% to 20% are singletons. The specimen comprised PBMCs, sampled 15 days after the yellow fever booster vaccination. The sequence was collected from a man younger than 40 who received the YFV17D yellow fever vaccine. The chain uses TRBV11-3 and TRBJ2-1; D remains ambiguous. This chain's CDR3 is CASSLGIGEQFF. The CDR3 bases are TGTGCCAGCAGCTTAGGCATCGGAGAGCAGTTCTTC.